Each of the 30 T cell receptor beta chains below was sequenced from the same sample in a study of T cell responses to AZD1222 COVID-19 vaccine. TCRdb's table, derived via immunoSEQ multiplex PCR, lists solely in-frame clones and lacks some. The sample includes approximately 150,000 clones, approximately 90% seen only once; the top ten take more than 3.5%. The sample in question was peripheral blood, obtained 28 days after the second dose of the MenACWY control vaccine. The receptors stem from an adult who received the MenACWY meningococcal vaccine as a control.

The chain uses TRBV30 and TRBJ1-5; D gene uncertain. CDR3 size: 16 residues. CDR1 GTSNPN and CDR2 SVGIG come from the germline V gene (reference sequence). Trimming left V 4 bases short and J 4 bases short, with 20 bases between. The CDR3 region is CAWTLWTVPLNQPQHF. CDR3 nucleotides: TGTGCCTGGACCCTTTGGACGGTCCCCTTAAATCAGCCCCAGCATTTT.

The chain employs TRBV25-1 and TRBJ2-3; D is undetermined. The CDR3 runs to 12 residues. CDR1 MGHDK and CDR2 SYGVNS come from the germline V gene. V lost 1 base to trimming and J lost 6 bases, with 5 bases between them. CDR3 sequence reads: CASSESGDTQYF. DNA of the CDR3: TGTGCCAGCAGTGAATCTGGGGATACGCAGTATTTT. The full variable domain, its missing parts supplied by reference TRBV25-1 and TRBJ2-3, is EADIYQTPRYLVIGTGKKITLECSQTMGHDKMYWYQQDPGMELHLIHYSYGVNSTEKGDLSSESTVSRIRTEHFPLTLESARPSHTSQYLCASSESGDTQYFGPGTRLTVL.

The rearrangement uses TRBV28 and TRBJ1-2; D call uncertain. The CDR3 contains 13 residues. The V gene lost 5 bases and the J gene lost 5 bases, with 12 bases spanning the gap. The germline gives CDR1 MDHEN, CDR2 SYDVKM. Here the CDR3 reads CASSKPPGYGYTF. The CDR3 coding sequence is TGTGCCAGCAGTAAACCACCAGGTTATGGCTACACCTTC.

The CDR3, as DNA: TGTGCCAGCAGCTTAGCCGGGGGCTACGAGCAGTACTTC. The encoded protein is CASSLAGGYEQYF. This chain connects TRBV7-9 to TRBJ2-7; the D gene is possibly TRBD2 (6 bases). There are 13 residues in the CDR3. Trimming took 0 bases from V and 3 from J, leaving 6 bases between them. The V gene's germline CDR1 is SEHNR and CDR2 FQNEAQ (reference sequence).

The CDR3, as DNA: TGTGCCACCAGGACAGGGAGAGATCGATACGAGCAGTACTTC. This codes for CATRTGRDRYEQYF. V is TRBV15 and J is TRBJ2-7; 7 nucleotides align to TRBD1. J lost 4 bases, V lost 6 bases, and 9 bases had no gene match. The CDR3 totals 14 residues. Germline V gives CDR1 LNHNV, CDR2 YYDKDF (reference sequence).

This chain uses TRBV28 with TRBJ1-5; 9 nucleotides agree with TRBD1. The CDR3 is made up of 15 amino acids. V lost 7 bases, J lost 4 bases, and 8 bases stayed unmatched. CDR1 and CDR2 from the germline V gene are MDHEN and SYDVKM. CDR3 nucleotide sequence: TGTGCCAGCAAGAACTCCGGGACAGGGAATCAGCCCCAGCATTTT. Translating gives CASKNSGTGNQPQHF.

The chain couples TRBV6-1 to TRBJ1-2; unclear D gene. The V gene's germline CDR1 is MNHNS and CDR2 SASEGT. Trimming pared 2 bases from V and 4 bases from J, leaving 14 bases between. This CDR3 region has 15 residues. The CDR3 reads CASSEQATLGYGYTF. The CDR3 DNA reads TGTGCCAGCAGTGAACAGGCTACCTTGGGCTATGGCTACACCTTC.

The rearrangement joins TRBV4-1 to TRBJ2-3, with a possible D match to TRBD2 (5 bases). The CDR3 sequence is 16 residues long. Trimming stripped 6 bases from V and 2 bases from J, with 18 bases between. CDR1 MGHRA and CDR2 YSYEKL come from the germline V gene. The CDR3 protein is CASSLPSGYNTDTQYF. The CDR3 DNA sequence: TGCGCCAGCAGTTTACCGAGCGGCTACAACACAGATACGCAGTATTTT.

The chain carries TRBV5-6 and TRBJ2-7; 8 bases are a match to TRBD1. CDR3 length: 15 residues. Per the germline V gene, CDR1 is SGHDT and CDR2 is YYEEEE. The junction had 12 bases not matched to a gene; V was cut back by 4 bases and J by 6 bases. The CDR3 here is CASSNARTGSPEQYF. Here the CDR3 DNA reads TGTGCCAGCAGCAATGCTAGGACAGGGAGCCCCGAGCAGTACTTC.

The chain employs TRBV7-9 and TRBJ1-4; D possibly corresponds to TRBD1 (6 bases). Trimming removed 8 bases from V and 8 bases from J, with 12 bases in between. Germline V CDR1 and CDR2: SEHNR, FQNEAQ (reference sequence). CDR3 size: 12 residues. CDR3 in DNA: TGTGCCAGCCACAGGGAGGTCGAAAAACTGTTTTTT. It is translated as CASHREVEKLFF.

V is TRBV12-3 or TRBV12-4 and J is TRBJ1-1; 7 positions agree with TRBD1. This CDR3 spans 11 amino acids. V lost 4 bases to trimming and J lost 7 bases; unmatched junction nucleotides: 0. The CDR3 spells CASSYRGEAFF. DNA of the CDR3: TGTGCCAGCAGTTACAGGGGTGAAGCTTTCTTT.

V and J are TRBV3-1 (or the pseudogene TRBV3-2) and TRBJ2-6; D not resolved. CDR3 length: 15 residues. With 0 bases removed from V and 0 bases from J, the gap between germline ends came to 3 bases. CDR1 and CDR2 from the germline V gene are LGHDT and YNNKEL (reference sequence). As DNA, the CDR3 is TGTGCCAGCAGCCAAGACCACTCTGGGGCCAACGTCCTGACTTTC. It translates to CASSQDHSGANVLTF.

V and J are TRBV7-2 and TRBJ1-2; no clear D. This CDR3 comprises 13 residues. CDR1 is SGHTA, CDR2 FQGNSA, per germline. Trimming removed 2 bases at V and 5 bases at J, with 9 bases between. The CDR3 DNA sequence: TGTGCCAGCAGCTTACCCGCAGTGTATGGCTACACCTTC. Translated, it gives CASSLPAVYGYTF.

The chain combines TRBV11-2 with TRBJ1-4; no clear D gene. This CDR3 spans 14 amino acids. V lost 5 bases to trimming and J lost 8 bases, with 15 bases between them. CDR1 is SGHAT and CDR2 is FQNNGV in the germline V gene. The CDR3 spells CASSRALMGEKLFF. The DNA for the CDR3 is TGTGCCAGCAGCCGAGCCCTAATGGGGGAAAAACTGTTTTTT.

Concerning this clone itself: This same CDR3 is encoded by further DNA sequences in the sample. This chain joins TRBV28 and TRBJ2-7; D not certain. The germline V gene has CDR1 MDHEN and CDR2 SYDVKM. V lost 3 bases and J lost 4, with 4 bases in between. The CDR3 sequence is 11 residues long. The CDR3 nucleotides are TGTGCCAGCAGTTTCTCGTACGAGCAGTACTTC. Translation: CASSFSYEQYF.

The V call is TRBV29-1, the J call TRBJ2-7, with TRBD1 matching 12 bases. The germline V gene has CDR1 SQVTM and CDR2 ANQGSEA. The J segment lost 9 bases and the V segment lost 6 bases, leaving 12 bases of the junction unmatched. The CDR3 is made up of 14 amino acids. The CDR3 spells CSVLGTGGGSGQYF. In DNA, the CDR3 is TGCAGCGTCCTCGGGACAGGGGGCGGGAGTGGGCAGTACTTC.

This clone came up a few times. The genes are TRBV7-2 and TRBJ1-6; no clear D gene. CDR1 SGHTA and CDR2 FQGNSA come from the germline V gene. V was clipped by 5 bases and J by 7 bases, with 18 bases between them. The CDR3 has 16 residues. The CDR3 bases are TGTGCCAGCAGCCCCCCCCGGATGGTTTCAAATTCACCCCTCCACTTT. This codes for CASSPPRMVSNSPLHF.

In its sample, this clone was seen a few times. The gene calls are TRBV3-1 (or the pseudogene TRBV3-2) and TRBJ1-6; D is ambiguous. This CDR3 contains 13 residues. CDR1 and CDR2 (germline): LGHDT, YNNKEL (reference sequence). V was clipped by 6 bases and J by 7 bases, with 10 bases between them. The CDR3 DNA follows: TGTGCCAGCAGTGACTCCCTCAATTCACCCCTCCACTTT. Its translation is CASSDSLNSPLHF.

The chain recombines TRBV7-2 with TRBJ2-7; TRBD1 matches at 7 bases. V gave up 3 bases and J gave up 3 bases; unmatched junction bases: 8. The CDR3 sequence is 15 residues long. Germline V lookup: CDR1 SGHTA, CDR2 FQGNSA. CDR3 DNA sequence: TGTGCCAGCAGCTTCCAGGGACAGACCCTCTACGAGCAGTACTTC. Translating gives CASSFQGQTLYEQYF.

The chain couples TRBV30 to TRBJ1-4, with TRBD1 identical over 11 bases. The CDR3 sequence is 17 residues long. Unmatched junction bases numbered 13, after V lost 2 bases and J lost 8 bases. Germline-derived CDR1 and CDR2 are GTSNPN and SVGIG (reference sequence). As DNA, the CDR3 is TGTGCCTGGAGTTCCGCCGCCCGGGACAGGGGGGAGGAAAAACTGTTTTTT. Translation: CAWSSAARDRGEEKLFF.

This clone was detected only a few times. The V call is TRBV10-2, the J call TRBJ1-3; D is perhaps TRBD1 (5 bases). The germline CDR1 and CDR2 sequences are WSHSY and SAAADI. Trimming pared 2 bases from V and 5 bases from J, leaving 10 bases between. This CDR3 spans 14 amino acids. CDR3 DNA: TGCGCCAGCAGTGAGAGGCAGGGCAGAAACACCATATATTTT. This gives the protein CASSERQGRNTIYF.

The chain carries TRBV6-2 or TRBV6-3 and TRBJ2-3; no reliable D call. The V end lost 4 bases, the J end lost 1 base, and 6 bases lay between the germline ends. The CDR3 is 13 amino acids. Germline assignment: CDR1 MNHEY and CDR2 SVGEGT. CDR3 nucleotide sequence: TGTGCCAGCAGTTTCCGACGCACAGATACGCAGTATTTT. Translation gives CASSFRRTDTQYF.

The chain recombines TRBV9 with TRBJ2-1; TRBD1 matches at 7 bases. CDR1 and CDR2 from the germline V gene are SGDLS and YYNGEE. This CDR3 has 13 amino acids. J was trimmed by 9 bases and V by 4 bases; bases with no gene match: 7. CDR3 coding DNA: TGTGCCAGCAGCACCGACAGGGTTGGTGAGCAGTTCTTC. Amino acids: CASSTDRVGEQFF. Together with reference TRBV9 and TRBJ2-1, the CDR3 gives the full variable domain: DSGVTQTPKHLITATGQRVTLRCSPRSGDLSVYWYQQSLDQGLQFLIQYYNGEERAKGNILERFSAQQFPDLHSELNLSSLELGDSALYFCASSTDRVGEQFFGPGTRLTVL.

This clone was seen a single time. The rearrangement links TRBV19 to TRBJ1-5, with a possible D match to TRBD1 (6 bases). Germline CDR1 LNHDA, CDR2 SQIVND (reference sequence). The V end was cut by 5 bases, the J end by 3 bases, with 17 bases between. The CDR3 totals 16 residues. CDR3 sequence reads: CASSPTATGHNQPQHF. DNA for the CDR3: TGTGCCAGTAGTCCCACAGCAACAGGGCACAATCAGCCCCAGCATTTT.

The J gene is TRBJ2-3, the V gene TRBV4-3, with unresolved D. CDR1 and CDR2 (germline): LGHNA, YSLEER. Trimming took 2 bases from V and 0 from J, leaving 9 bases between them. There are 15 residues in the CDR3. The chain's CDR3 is CASSQRPRSTDTQYF. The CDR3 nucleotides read TGCGCCAGCAGCCAAAGGCCTAGGAGCACAGATACGCAGTATTTT.

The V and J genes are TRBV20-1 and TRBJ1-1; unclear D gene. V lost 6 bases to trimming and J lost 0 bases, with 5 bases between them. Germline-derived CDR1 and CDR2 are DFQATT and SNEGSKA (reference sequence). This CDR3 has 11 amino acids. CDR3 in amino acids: CSAGLNTEAFF. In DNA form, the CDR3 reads TGCAGTGCCGGATTGAACACTGAAGCTTTCTTT.

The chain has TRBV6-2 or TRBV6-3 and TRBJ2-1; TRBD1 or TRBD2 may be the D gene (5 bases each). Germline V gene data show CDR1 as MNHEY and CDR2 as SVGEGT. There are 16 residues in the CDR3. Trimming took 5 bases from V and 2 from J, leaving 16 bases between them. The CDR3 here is CASSPTGTYTYNEQFF. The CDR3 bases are TGTGCCAGCAGTCCCACCGGGACCTACACCTACAATGAGCAGTTCTTC.

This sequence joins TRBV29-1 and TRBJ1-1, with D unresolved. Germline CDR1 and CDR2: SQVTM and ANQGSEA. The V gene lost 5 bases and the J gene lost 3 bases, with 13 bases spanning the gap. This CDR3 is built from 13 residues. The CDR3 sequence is CSVREHDDTEAFF. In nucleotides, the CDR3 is TGCAGCGTTCGGGAACACGACGACACTGAAGCTTTCTTT.

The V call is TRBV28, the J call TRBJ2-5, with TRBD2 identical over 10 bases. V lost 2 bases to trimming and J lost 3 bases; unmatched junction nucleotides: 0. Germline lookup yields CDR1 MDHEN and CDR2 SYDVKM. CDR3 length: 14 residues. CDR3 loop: CASSLLAGEETQYF. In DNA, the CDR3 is TGTGCCAGCAGTTTACTAGCGGGGGAAGAGACCCAGTACTTC.

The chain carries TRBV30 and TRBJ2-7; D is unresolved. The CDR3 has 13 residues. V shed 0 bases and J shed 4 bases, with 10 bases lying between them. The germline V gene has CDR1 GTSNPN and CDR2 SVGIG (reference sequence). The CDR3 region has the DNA TGTGCCTGGAGTGTAAGAGACCCATACGAGCAGTACTTC. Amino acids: CAWSVRDPYEQYF.